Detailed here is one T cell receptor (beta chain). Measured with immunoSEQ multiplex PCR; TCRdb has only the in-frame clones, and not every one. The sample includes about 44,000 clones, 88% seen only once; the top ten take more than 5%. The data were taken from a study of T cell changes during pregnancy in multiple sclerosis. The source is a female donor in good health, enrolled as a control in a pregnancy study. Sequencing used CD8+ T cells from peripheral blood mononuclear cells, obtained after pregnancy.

The CDR3 loop reads CASTLFGNTGELFF. The CDR3 DNA reads as TGTGCCAGCACCTTATTCGGTAACACCGGGGAGCTGTTTTTT. The rearrangement joins TRBV14 to TRBJ2-2; D gene ambiguous. The CDR3 is 14 residues long. V lost 7 bases and J 2 bases, leaving 11 bases between the germline ends. Germline V gene lookup returns CDR1 SGHDN and CDR2 FVKESK.